These 2 T cell receptor beta chains were all obtained from the same sample, sequenced in a study of blood T cells in healthy people across ages (dated by TCRdb to the mid-2010s). Receptors were amplified or captured by 5' RACE. These reads were obtained on an Illumina HiSeq 2500. The second PCR ran for about 7 to 11 cycles and used a J-beta primer mix along with a sample-barcoded 5' primer. TCRdb reprocessed the public reads (quality trimming at Q25 with fastp, clone calling with MiXCR) and kept in-frame beta chains. Here each entry gathers all rows of one CDR3 protein and keeps the most common genes and DNA. This sample lists 950,000 to 1,200,000 distinct CDR3 sequences; less than 45% were detected once. About an eighth of the sample comes from the top ten. Sequencing was performed on blood. The source of these receptors is a man aged 18 to 35 in good health.

This clonotype appeared a few times. The chain has TRBV5-1 and TRBJ2-5; 8 nucleotides agree with TRBD2. Germline CDR1 and CDR2: SGHRS and YFSETQ. This CDR3 contains 15 residues. V lost 4 bases, J lost 5 bases, and 10 bases stayed unmatched. CDR3 bases: TGCGCCAGCAGCCTACTACTAGCGGCTCAGGAGACCCAGTACTTC. Translation: CASSLLLAAQETQYF.

This clonotype was detected a few times. CDR3 residues: CSAIRAYPDTQYF. CDR3 coding DNA: TGCAGTGCCATCCGGGCTTATCCAGATACGCAGTATTTT. The chain joins TRBV20-1 to TRBJ2-3, with unresolved D. The CDR3 length is 13 residues. Per the germline V gene, CDR1 is DFQATT and CDR2 is SNEGSKA (reference sequence). V was cut by 6 bases and J by 4 bases, with 14 bases left in between.